Listed here are 15 T cell receptor beta chains from one sample, sequenced in a study of CD8 T cells in ankylosing spondylitis. Their antigen targets remain unknown. One entry per CDR3 protein, called by TCRdb with MiXCR from the 5' RACE reads. Here the sample spans roughly 670,000 distinct CDR3 sequences, 15% to 20% being singletons. Overall study results and limits: Seemingly characteristic of ankylosing spondylitis blood was a TCR beta motif consisting of eight highly homologous variants.

Sequencing was done on a sample of blood, either unsorted or a sorted T cell fraction (not recorded which). The receptors were sampled from a male donor with ankylosing spondylitis.

This clonotype was seen more than once but under ten times. J is TRBJ2-2 and V is TRBV5-1; tentatively, D is TRBD1 or TRBD2 (5 bases each). In germline, CDR1 is SGHRS, CDR2 YFSETQ. The length of the CDR3 is 16 residues. V was cut by 4 bases and J by 9 bases, with 22 bases left in between. CDR3 loop: CASSLTEKGPRRELFF. DNA for the CDR3: TGCGCCAGCAGCCTAACAGAGAAGGGACCCCGGAGGGAGCTGTTTTTT.

CDR3 in DNA: TGTGCCAGCAGTTTTACCACTAGCGGGAGCAATGAGCAGTTCTTC. Amino acid sequence: CASSFTTSGSNEQFF. The chain is built from TRBV12-3 or TRBV12-4 and TRBJ2-1; 11 nucleotides line up with TRBD2. There are 15 residues in the CDR3. V lost 3 bases, J lost 6 bases, and 4 bases stayed unmatched.

This chain links TRBV4-1 with TRBJ1-4; TRBD1 matches at 7 bases. J lost 7 bases, V lost 4 bases, and 12 bases had no gene match. CDR1 and CDR2 (germline): MGHRA, YSYEKL. CDR3 length equals 16 residues. The CDR3 reads CASSREPGDRVEKLFF. CDR3 nucleotides: TGCGCCAGCAGCCGGGAGCCGGGAGACAGGGTTGAAAAACTGTTTTTT.

This clonotype was recorded many times. One junction end disagrees with the germline gene, perhaps due to a read error. The genes are TRBV12-3 or TRBV12-4 and TRBJ1-1, with 9 positions matching TRBD1. The CDR3 covers 13 residues. CDR3 amino acids: CASSLQGATEAFF. Written as DNA, the CDR3 is TGCGCCAGCAGCTTACAGGGGGCCACTGAAGCTTTCTTT.

The J gene is TRBJ2-7, the V gene TRBV7-8, with D tentatively TRBD1 (5 bases). Germline V gives CDR1 SGHVS, CDR2 FQNEAQ. This CDR3 is built from 16 residues. Trimming shortened V by 5 bases and J by 0 bases, and 17 bases separated the two germline ends. As DNA, the CDR3 is TGTGCCAGCAGCCCCGCCTTAGGACAACCCTCCTACGAGCAGTACTTC. This sequence encodes CASSPALGQPSYEQYF.

The V and J genes are TRBV28 and TRBJ2-7; possible D gene TRBD1, 7 bases. Trimming shortened V by 8 bases and J by 2 bases, and 22 bases separated the two germline ends. CDR3 size: 16 residues. In germline, CDR1 is MDHEN, CDR2 SYDVKM. CDR3 protein: CASLSQGVGGAYEQYF. The CDR3, as DNA: TGTGCCAGCCTCTCCCAGGGGGTGGGAGGCGCCTACGAGCAGTACTTC.

This clonotype was detected a few times. The chain uses TRBV18 and TRBJ1-3, with D perhaps matching TRBD1 (6 bases). CDR1 and CDR2 from the germline V gene are KGHSH and LQKENI. V was clipped by 6 bases and J by 0 bases, with 24 bases between them. CDR3 length: 19 residues. Here the CDR3 reads CASSPRAGTIDPSGNTIYF. CDR3 DNA: TGTGCCAGCTCTCCTAGGGCCGGGACAATTGACCCCTCTGGAAACACCATATATTTT. The variable domain in full, completed from reference TRBV18 and TRBJ1-3, reads NAGVMQNPRHLVRRRGQEARLRCSPMKGHSHVYWYRQLPEEGLKFMVYLQKENIIDESGMPKERFSAEFPKEGPSILRIQQVVRGDSAAYFCASSPRAGTIDPSGNTIYFGEGSWLTVV.

The chain uses TRBV15 and TRBJ1-3, with 7 bases that match TRBD1. V dropped 6 bases and J dropped 0; count of bases not matched to a gene: 2. The germline V gene encodes CDR1 LNHNV and CDR2 YYDKDF (reference sequence). This CDR3 comprises 14 residues. CDR3 nucleotides: TGTGCCACCAGGAGACAGGGCTCTGGAAACACCATATATTTT. This translates into CATRRQGSGNTIYF.

This clonotype was counted between two and nine times. The chain combines TRBV7-2 with TRBJ2-5; perhaps D is TRBD1 or TRBD2 (5 bases each). The CDR3 sequence is 14 residues long. Germline values: CDR1 SGHTA, CDR2 FQGNSA. Deletions cut 0 bases from V and 3 bases from J, with 8 bases between. Here the CDR3 reads CASSLAGRKETQYF. DNA of the CDR3: TGTGCCAGCAGCTTAGCGGGACGAAAAGAGACCCAGTACTTC.

This sequence joins TRBV5-6 and TRBJ1-3, with 8 bases lining up with TRBD1. CDR3 length: 15 residues. The V and J ends lost 5 bases and 2 bases, in that order; junction bases with no gene match: 6. Germline V gene data show CDR1 as SGHDT and CDR2 as YYEEEE. The CDR3 here is CASRSGTGTGNTIYF. Here the CDR3 DNA reads TGTGCCAGCAGATCCGGGACAGGAACTGGAAACACCATATATTTT.

The table lists this clonotype with a few counts. The V call is TRBV5-1, the J call TRBJ2-5; D possibly uses TRBD1 or TRBD2 (5 bases each). The germline CDR1 and CDR2 sequences are SGHRS and YFSETQ. The CDR3 consists of 14 residues. V gave up 3 bases and J gave up 3 bases, with 12 bases separating them. Written as DNA, the CDR3 is TGCGCCAGCAGCTCAGGGACCCCAGAAGAGACCCAGTACTTC. Its protein is CASSSGTPEETQYF. Full variable domain (missing parts from reference TRBV5-1 and TRBJ2-5): KAGVTQTPRYLIKTRGQQVTLSCSPISGHRSVSWYQQTPGQGLQFLFEYFSETQRNKGNFPGRFSGRQFSNSRSEMNVSTLELGDSALYLCASSSGTPEETQYFGPGTRLLVL.

The rearrangement uses TRBV5-1 and TRBJ1-1, with no clear D. Between the trimmed V and J ends, which lost 1 base and 0 bases, there was a span of 10 bases. CDR1 is SGHRS and CDR2 is YFSETQ in the germline V gene. The CDR3 has 15 amino acids. CDR3 amino acids: CASSLFGEMNTEAFF. The CDR3 nucleotides are TGCGCCAGCAGCTTGTTCGGGGAAATGAACACTGAAGCTTTCTTT.

The chain recombines TRBV20-1 with TRBJ2-2, with D perhaps TRBD2 (7 bases). Trimming pared 0 bases from V and 2 bases from J, leaving 13 bases between. This CDR3 region has 16 residues. Germline V gene sequence: CDR1 DFQATT, CDR2 SNEGSKA (reference sequence). The CDR3 nucleotides are TGCAGTGCTAGAGATCGCGGGGGCGCAAACACCGGGGAGCTGTTTTTT. This gives the protein CSARDRGGANTGELFF.

The genes are TRBV5-1 and TRBJ2-5; TRBD1 matches 7 bases. The CDR3 has 14 amino acids. Trimming cost V 3 bases and J 2 bases; bases outside gene matches: 4. The V gene's germline CDR1 is SGHRS and CDR2 YFSETQ. In nucleotides, the CDR3 is TGCGCCAGCAGCTACCTGACAGGGCAAGAGACCCAGTACTTC. Encoded protein: CASSYLTGQETQYF.

This clonotype came up many times. This sequence joins TRBV5-1 and TRBJ2-4; D is uncertain. The ends were cut back, 6 bases at V and 0 bases at J, with 13 bases in the middle. CDR3 length: 15 residues. Germline CDR1 is SGHRS and CDR2 is YFSETQ. The CDR3 sequence: CASKLQPQAKNIQYF. The CDR3 nucleotides read TGCGCCAGCAAGTTACAGCCCCAAGCCAAAAACATTCAGTACTTC. Full variable domain (rest looked up from reference TRBV5-1 and TRBJ2-4): KAGVTQTPRYLIKTRGQQVTLSCSPISGHRSVSWYQQTPGQGLQFLFEYFSETQRNKGNFPGRFSGRQFSNSRSEMNVSTLELGDSALYLCASKLQPQAKNIQYFGAGTRLSVL.